This TCR beta chain was documented in a study of blood T cell repertoires in COVID-19. About the research overall: The origin of the acute and convalescent COVID-19 samples was the United States, Italy and Spain. In each case, the material was cDNA or gDNA derived from T cells, B-cell-depleted T cells, or PBMCs.

Germline V gives CDR1 LNHDA, CDR2 SQIVND (reference sequence). This CDR3 region has 13 residues. Trimming took off 7 bases at V and 0 bases at J, with 9 bases between the two ends. Authors' methods: Using reference gene primer amplification, nucleated cell counts were estimated. Repertoires were generated with immunoSEQ multiplex PCR, while TCRdb's copy carries only in-frame clones and drops some. V, J and clone size derive from that table, while D and trimming were established from the DNA sequence. Of roughly 120,000 clones in the sample, about two thirds were seen once. This sequence was found in a human donor with acute or convalescent COVID-19. The donor label of this sample is uncertain. The chain links TRBV19 to TRBJ2-5; perhaps TRBD1 as D (5 bases). Sequenced input: peripheral blood. CDR3 residues: CASKQAYQETQYF. The DNA of the CDR3 is TGTGCCAGTAAACAGGCCTACCAAGAGACCCAGTACTTC. The variable domain in full, with the rest retrieved from reference TRBV19 and TRBJ2-5, is DGGITQSPKYLFRKEGQNVTLSCEQNLNHDAMYWYRQDPGQGLRLIYYSQIVNDFQKGDIAEGYSVSREKKESFPLTVTSAQKNPTAFYLCASKQAYQETQYFGPGTRLLVL.